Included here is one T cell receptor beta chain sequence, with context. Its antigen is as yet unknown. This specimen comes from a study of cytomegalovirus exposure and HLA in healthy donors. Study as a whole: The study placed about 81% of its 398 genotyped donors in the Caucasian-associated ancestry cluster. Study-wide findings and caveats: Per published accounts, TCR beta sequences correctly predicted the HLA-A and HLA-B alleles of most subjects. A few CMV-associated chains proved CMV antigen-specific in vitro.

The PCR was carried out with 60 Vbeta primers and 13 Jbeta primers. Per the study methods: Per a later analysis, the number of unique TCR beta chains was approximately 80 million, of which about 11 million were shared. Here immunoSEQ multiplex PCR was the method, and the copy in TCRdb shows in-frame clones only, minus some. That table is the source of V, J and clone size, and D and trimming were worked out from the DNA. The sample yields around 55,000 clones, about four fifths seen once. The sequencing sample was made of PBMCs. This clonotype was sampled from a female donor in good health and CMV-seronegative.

The CDR3 here is CASGQRDIYTEAFF. The CDR3 DNA reads as TGTGCTAGTGGTCAACGGGACATATACACTGAAGCTTTCTTT. V and J are TRBV12-5 and TRBJ1-1; TRBD1 is a possible D gene (6 bases). In germline, CDR1 is LGHNT, CDR2 FRNRAP. The CDR3 spans 14 residues. Deletions cut 5 bases from V and 3 bases from J, with 13 bases between.